Listed below are T cell receptor beta chains from one sample, sequenced in a study of cytomegalovirus exposure and HLA in healthy donors. The assay was immunoSEQ multiplex PCR, and TCRdb's table has in-frame clones only and misses some. This repertoire shows approximately 40,000 clones, 82% found once; its top ten account for about 10%. Sequencing was done on a sample of PBMCs. The source is a young woman in good health and CMV-seropositive. The CDR3 runs from the conserved cysteine through the conserved F or W. D genes are given only for firm matches. A row's size may be missing; if present it is once, few, many or a size class.

d_gene	abundance	v_gene	j_gene	CDR3aa	CDR3nt
NA	NA	TRBV7-2	TRBJ2-3	CASSLARHSTDTQYF	TGTGCCAGCAGCTTAGCCCGACATAGCACAGATACGCAGTATTTT
TRBD2	NA	TRBV7-3	TRBJ2-5	CASSPHSGSEKTQYF	TGTGCCAGCAGCCCCCATAGCGGGAGCGAGAAGACCCAGTACTTC
TRBD2	NA	TRBV5-1	TRBJ2-1	CASSLAGVEQFF	TGCGCCAGCAGCTTAGCGGGAGTTGAGCAGTTCTTC
TRBD2	few	TRBV9	TRBJ2-1	CASSERGSGTLSSYNEQFF	TGTGCCAGCAGCGAGCGGGGTAGCGGGACTTTGAGCTCCTACAATGAGCAGTTCTTC
TRBD1	NA	TRBV18	TRBJ2-2	CASSRTGTANTGELFF	TGTGCCAGCTCCCGCACAGGGACAGCCAACACCGGGGAGCTGTTTTTT
NA	NA	TRBV19	TRBJ2-1	CASKPPQWSSYNEQFF	TGTGCCAGTAAACCCCCGCAGTGGAGCTCCTACAATGAGCAGTTCTTC
TRBD1	NA	TRBV10-1	TRBJ1-5	CASSENRGNDQPQHF	TGCGCCAGCAGTGAGAACAGGGGGAACGATCAGCCCCAGCATTTT
NA	NA	TRBV10-3	TRBJ2-7	CAISDSSYEQYF	TGTGCCATCAGTGACAGCTCCTACGAGCAGTACTTC
TRBD1	NA	TRBV5-4	TRBJ2-3	CASSSGDRDFTDTQYF	TGTGCCAGCAGCTCAGGGGACAGGGATTTCACAGATACGCAGTATTTT
NA	NA	TRBV7-2	TRBJ2-7	CASSHLPLGSEQYF	TGTGCCAGCAGCCACCTCCCCCTAGGCTCCGAGCAGTACTTC
NA	NA	TRBV7-9	TRBJ2-5	CASSSPNSWYEETQYF	TGTGCCAGCAGCTCACCGAACTCCTGGTACGAAGAGACCCAGTACTTC
NA	NA	TRBV7-9	TRBJ1-1	CASSLDRAGTEAFF	TGTGCCAGCAGCTTAGACAGGGCGGGCACTGAAGCTTTCTTT
TRBD2	once	TRBV11-3	TRBJ2-5	CASSLGALGGSMSETQYF	TGTGCCAGCAGCTTAGGTGCTTTGGGAGGGTCAATGTCGGAGACCCAGTACTTC
TRBD2	NA	TRBV7-9	TRBJ2-7	CSSSPWGGNTHEQYF	TGTTCCAGCAGCCCTTGGGGAGGGAACACCCACGAGCAGTACTTC
TRBD2	NA	TRBV6-6	TRBJ2-2	CASGIAGEAGELFF	TGTGCCAGCGGCATAGCGGGAGAGGCCGGGGAGCTGTTTTTT
TRBD2	NA	TRBV30	TRBJ2-2	CAWNPSGTGELFF	TGTGCCTGGAACCCTAGCGGGACCGGGGAGCTGTTTTTT
TRBD1	NA	TRBV6-1	TRBJ2-5	CASSVGQGIQEETQYF	TGTGCCAGCAGTGTCGGACAGGGAATCCAGGAGGAGACCCAGTACTTC
TRBD2	NA	TRBV7-9	TRBJ2-7	CASRSMRESSYEQYF	TGTGCCAGCAGATCAATGCGGGAGAGCTCCTACGAGCAGTACTTC